These 15 T cell receptor beta chains share one sample of origin, sequenced in a study of T cell changes during pregnancy in multiple sclerosis. The data were produced by immunoSEQ multiplex PCR, yet TCRdb's version contains in-frame clones alone and is incomplete. This table holds 55,000 to 95,000 clones, roughly nine tenths found once. The source was peripheral blood, collected in the second trimester of pregnancy. Source of these receptors: a female donor in good health, enrolled as a control in a pregnancy study.

As regards this clone: Compared with germline, one end of the junction differs, possibly owing to a read error. The identical CDR3 is also encoded by other nucleotide sequences in the sample. J is TRBJ2-7 and V is TRBV6-6; D ambiguous. The CDR3 extends over 11 amino acids. The germline gives CDR1 MNHNY, CDR2 SVGAGI (reference sequence). For the CDR3, the DNA is TGTGCCAGCAGTTCGGGTGGCGAGCAATACTTC. Translation: CASSSGGEQYF.

This chain connects TRBV7-9 to TRBJ2-1, with D possibly TRBD2 on 6 matching bases. V was cut by 5 bases and J by 1 base, with 12 bases left in between. Germline CDR1 is SEHNR and CDR2 is FQNEAQ (reference sequence). This CDR3 region has 15 residues. CDR3: CASSTRESSYNEQFF. As DNA, the CDR3 is TGTGCCAGCAGCACCCGGGAGTCTTCCTACAATGAGCAGTTCTTC.

The V call is TRBV7-6, the J call TRBJ2-4, with D perhaps TRBD2 (5 bases). Looked up from germline, CDR1 is SGHVS and CDR2 is FNYEAQ. Between the trimmed V and J ends, which lost 1 base and 7 bases, there was a span of 8 bases. This CDR3 spans 13 amino acids. The CDR3 DNA reads as TGTGCCAGCAGCTTAGGAGAGGGCAACATTCAGTACTTC. Residues: CASSLGEGNIQYF.

This chain links TRBV18 with TRBJ1-4, with D uncertain. With 3 bases removed from V and 6 bases from J, the gap between germline ends came to 5 bases. CDR3 length: 12 residues. Germline V gene data show CDR1 as KGHSH and CDR2 as LQKENI. CDR3 DNA: TGTGCCAGCTCACCGGCGGATGAAAAACTGTTTTTT. This gives the protein CASSPADEKLFF. Based on the CDR3 plus reference TRBV18 and TRBJ1-4, the full variable domain is NAGVMQNPRHLVRRRGQEARLRCSPMKGHSHVYWYRQLPEEGLKFMVYLQKENIIDESGMPKERFSAEFPKEGPSILRIQQVVRGDSAAYFCASSPADEKLFFGSGTQLSVL.

The chain joins TRBV5-5 to TRBJ2-5; 10 bases match TRBD1. The end of the DNA is better explained by TRBJ2-7, so the J call may be wrong. The CDR3 length is 14 residues. Germline-derived CDR1 and CDR2 are SGHKS and YYEKEE (reference sequence). The DNA for the CDR3 is TGTGCCAGCAGCACCGGGACAGGGGCCTACGAGCAGTACTTC. It specifies CASSTGTGAYEQYF.

Comment on this clone: The junction departs from the called germline gene at one end, perhaps through a read error. V usage is TRBV5-8 and J usage is TRBJ1-2; D call uncertain. The CDR3 sequence is 16 residues long. The germline CDR1 and CDR2 sequences are SGHTS and YDEGEE. CDR3 sequence (DNA): TGTGCCAGCAGTTTGGCGTGGCGTTACAAAGGAGGGGGCTACACCTTC. Translation: CASSLAWRYKGGGYTF.

V and J are TRBV5-6 and TRBJ1-2; D remains unclear. This CDR3 spans 14 amino acids. With 7 bases removed from V and 2 bases from J, the gap between germline ends came to 15 bases. The V gene's germline CDR1 is SGHDT and CDR2 YYEEEE. CDR3 nucleotide sequence: TGTGCCAGCTTGTCCTTGGGAGCGAACTATGGCTACACCTTC. Protein: CASLSLGANYGYTF.

The chain joins TRBV28 to TRBJ1-2; the D is unclear. CDR3 length: 14 amino acids. The V gene lost 3 bases and the J gene lost 1 base, with 9 bases spanning the gap. Per germline, CDR1 MDHEN and CDR2 SYDVKM. This CDR3 is CASSFHSYNYGYTF. The CDR3 DNA reads TGTGCCAGCAGTTTCCACAGCTATAACTATGGCTACACCTTC.

The chain is built from TRBV28 and TRBJ1-2, with 9 bases aligning to TRBD1. Trimming removed 5 bases from V and 9 bases from J; junction bases left unmatched: 10. Germline loops: CDR1 MDHEN, CDR2 SYDVKM. CDR3 length: 14 residues. CDR3 DNA: TGTGCCAGCAGTCCACCGGACAGGGGTAAGAGCTACACCTTC. It is translated as CASSPPDRGKSYTF.

The V gene is TRBV9, the J gene TRBJ1-6, with 7 bases matching TRBD1. This CDR3 is built from 17 residues. After removal of 4 bases from V and 9 bases from J, the junction contained 16 bases not matched to a gene. Per germline, CDR1 SGDLS and CDR2 YYNGEE. The CDR3 nucleotides are TGTGCCAGCAGCAGTAGCACACAGGGGATGTGGAGTTCACCCCTCCACTTT. This sequence encodes CASSSSTQGMWSSPLHF.

The chain has TRBV30 and TRBJ1-2; D gene unclear. The V gene's germline CDR1 is GTSNPN and CDR2 SVGIG (reference sequence). With 2 bases removed from V and 4 bases from J, the gap between germline ends came to 8 bases. The CDR3 totals 12 residues. The CDR3 region has the DNA TGTGCCTGGAGTACTACGGCCTATGGCTACACCTTC. Translation: CAWSTTAYGYTF. The whole variable domain, remainder taken from reference TRBV30 and TRBJ1-2, is SQTIHQWPATLVQPVGSPLSLECTVEGTSNPNLYWYRQAAGRGLQLLFYSVGIGQISSEVPQNLSASRPQDRQFILSSKKLLLSDSGFYLCAWSTTAYGYTFGSGTRLTVV.

The J gene is TRBJ1-1, the V gene TRBV28; 10 bases match TRBD1. The CDR3 has 15 residues. CDR1 and CDR2 from the germline V gene are MDHEN and SYDVKM. Germline trimming cut 3 bases from V and 3 bases from J; bases unmatched to any gene: 4. CDR3 loop: CASSFSGTGDTEAFF. The CDR3 DNA sequence: TGTGCCAGCAGTTTCTCAGGGACAGGGGACACTGAAGCTTTCTTT.

This chain connects TRBV11-2 to TRBJ1-1; TRBD1 agrees at 8 bases. Per germline, CDR1 SGHAT and CDR2 FQNNGV. V was pared by 3 bases and J by 0 bases, with 12 bases of the junction left unmatched. The length of the CDR3 is 18 residues. The chain's CDR3 is CASSFGKRQGAVNTEAFF. The CDR3 coding sequence is TGTGCCAGCAGCTTCGGAAAGAGGCAGGGGGCTGTGAACACTGAAGCTTTCTTT. Complete variable domain (other parts from reference TRBV11-2 and TRBJ1-1): EAGVAQSPRYKIIEKRQSVAFWCNPISGHATLYWYQQILGQGPKLLIQFQNNGVVDDSQLPKDRFSAERLKGVDSTLKIQPAKLEDSAVYLCASSFGKRQGAVNTEAFFGQGTRLTVV.

The gene calls are TRBV6-5 and TRBJ1-1, with a weak D call TRBD1 (5 bases). There are 13 residues in the CDR3. V was clipped by 11 bases and J by 1 base, with 14 bases between them. Germline-derived CDR1 and CDR2 are MNHEY and SVGAGI. The CDR3 loop reads CAVNSQANTEAFF. The CDR3 DNA follows: TGTGCCGTAAATTCACAGGCGAACACTGAAGCTTTCTTT.

CDR3 residues: CASSQGDTLWSTDTQYF. CDR3 DNA: TGTGCCAGCAGCCAAGGGGACACTCTATGGAGCACAGATACGCAGTATTTT. This chain joins TRBV14 and TRBJ2-3; D is perhaps TRBD1 (6 bases). This CDR3 is 17 amino acids long. Trimming stripped 1 base from V and 0 bases from J, with 14 bases between. Looked up from germline, CDR1 is SGHDN and CDR2 is FVKESK.